This TCR beta chain was observed in a study of CD8 T cells in ankylosing spondylitis. General study findings and limits: It appeared that ankylosing spondylitis blood was characterized by a TCR beta motif of several highly homologous variants.

This clonotype was picked up a small number of times. Antigen: not known. TCRdb independently ran MiXCR on the 5' RACE reads; one entry per CDR3 protein. The sample carries approximately 140,000 distinct CDR3 sequences, approximately 17% recorded once. The V gene's germline CDR1 is MDHEN and CDR2 SYDVKM. The trim removed 3 bases at V and 9 bases at J, leaving 5 bases unmatched. The CDR3 extends over 13 amino acids. The chain carries TRBV28 and TRBJ2-1; 7 nucleotides match TRBD2. This TCR was recovered from a male donor with ankylosing spondylitis. Specimen: blood, either unsorted or a sorted T cell fraction (not recorded which). The CDR3 region has the DNA TGTGCCAGCAGTTTGGGAGGGGCAGGTGAGCAGTTCTTC. It encodes CASSLGGAGEQFF. Supplemented by reference TRBV28 and TRBJ2-1, the full variable domain reads DVKVTQSSRYLVKRTGEKVFLECVQDMDHENMFWYRQDPGLGLRLIYFSYDVKMKEKGDIPEGYSVSREKKERFSLILESASTNQTSMYLCASSLGGAGEQFFGPGTRLTVL.